The 20 T cell receptor beta chains below all came from one sample that was sequenced in a study of regulatory T cells in long-lasting Graves disease. Described time point: newly diagnosed GD, antithyroid drugs for less than 3 months. There was RNA extracted from PBMCs, and the TCR library was made from it. TCR beta libraries were built with iRepertoire HTBI primers and Arm-PCR of CDR3 regions. TCRdb redid the calling of the multiplex PCR reads with MiXCR, one entry per CDR3 protein. Of hundreds of thousands of distinct CDR3 sequences listed, less than 20% are singletons. This specimen consisted of peripheral blood mononuclear cells (PBMCs), obtained at new diagnosis, from a patient treated with antithyroid drugs. These receptors originate from a female donor with Graves disease.

At least ten counts were recorded for this clonotype. The J gene is TRBJ2-5, the V gene TRBV2, with 11 nucleotides matching TRBD1. V dropped 3 bases and J dropped 5; count of bases not matched to a gene: 5. CDR1 is SNHLY and CDR2 is FYNNEI in the germline V gene. This CDR3 region has 15 residues. CDR3 DNA sequence: TGTGCCAGCAGTGAGCGGGACAGGGGGACTGAGACCCAGTACTTC. As protein: CASSERDRGTETQYF.

This clonotype was seen only a few times. The chain has TRBV10-2 and TRBJ2-2, with 10 positions matching TRBD1. The CDR3 runs to 15 residues. Germline V lookup: CDR1 WSHSY, CDR2 SAAADI. Germline trimming cut 8 bases from V and 3 bases from J; bases unmatched to any gene: 6. In nucleotides, the CDR3 is TGCGCCAGCCACTACGGACAGGGGGACACCGGGGAGCTGTTTTTT. Its translation is CASHYGQGDTGELFF.

The chain is built from TRBV5-1 and TRBJ1-1; D gene uncertain. Per germline, CDR1 SGHRS and CDR2 YFSETQ. This CDR3 is built from 16 residues. The V gene lost 0 bases and the J gene lost 1 base, with 13 bases spanning the gap. CDR3 in amino acids: CASSLAQVAGNTEAFF. The CDR3 bases are TGCGCCAGCAGCTTGGCCCAGGTGGCAGGGAACACTGAAGCTTTCTTT.

This clonotype was observed a few times. The rearrangement uses TRBV7-9 and TRBJ2-6; perhaps TRBD1 as D (6 bases). CDR1 SEHNR and CDR2 FQNEAQ come from the germline V gene (reference sequence). This CDR3 has 18 residues. The V and J ends lost 2 bases and 0 bases respectively, with 14 bases between them. CDR3 sequence (DNA): TGTGCCAGCAGCTTACCCGGGACACTCGTCTCTGGGGCCAACGTCCTGACTTTC. Protein sequence: CASSLPGTLVSGANVLTF. Based on the CDR3 plus reference TRBV7-9 and TRBJ2-6, the full variable domain is DTGVSQNPRHKITKRGQNVTFRCDPISEHNRLYWYRQTLGQGPEFLTYFQNEAQLEKSRLLSDRFSAERPKGSFSTLEIQRTEQGDSAMYLCASSLPGTLVSGANVLTFGAGSRLTVL.

This clonotype was detected ten times or more. J is TRBJ2-1 and V is TRBV7-9; D possibly uses TRBD1 or TRBD2 (5 bases each). Germline CDR1 and CDR2: SEHNR and FQNEAQ (reference sequence). CDR3 length equals 15 residues. The V and J ends lost 5 bases and 4 bases respectively, with 15 bases between them. Written as DNA, the CDR3 is TGTGCCAGCAGCCAACCGGGACCAACATACAATGAGCAGTTCTTC. Translated: CASSQPGPTYNEQFF.

This clonotype was detected a few times. The V gene is TRBV24-1, the J gene TRBJ2-7; tentatively, D is TRBD1 (6 bases). The ends were cut back, 4 bases at V and 6 bases at J, with 12 bases in the middle. CDR3 length equals 13 residues. Germline loops: CDR1 KGHDR, CDR2 SFDVKD. In DNA, the CDR3 is TGTGCCACCAGTGACCCTAGGACAGCCGAGCAGTACTTC. Protein product: CATSDPRTAEQYF.

The rearrangement links TRBV19 to TRBJ2-1, with D possibly being TRBD1 (6 bases). The CDR3 has 13 residues. Germline CDR1 LNHDA, CDR2 SQIVND (reference sequence). The germline V and J ends were trimmed by 5 bases and 3 bases, with 8 bases remaining between them. For the CDR3, the DNA is TGTGCCAGTAGTGCCAGGGGCTACAATGAGCAGTTCTTC. Translated: CASSARGYNEQFF.

This clonotype has a count of ten or more. The chain recombines TRBV5-1 with TRBJ1-6, with 7 bases matching TRBD1. The germline gives CDR1 SGHRS, CDR2 YFSETQ. There are 14 residues in the CDR3. Trimming removed 4 bases from V and 7 bases from J; junction bases left unmatched: 5. CDR3 sequence: CASSKGGPNSPLHF. CDR3 nucleotides: TGCGCCAGCAGCAAAGGGGGCCCGAATTCACCCCTCCACTTT.

The chain links TRBV2 to TRBJ2-3; D remains ambiguous. Germline CDR1 reads SNHLY; CDR2 reads FYNNEI. The CDR3 totals 12 residues. The V and J ends lost 7 bases and 5 bases respectively, with 10 bases between them. For the CDR3, the DNA is TGTGCCAGCACCCCGGTGGAAGATACGCAGTATTTT. It codes for CASTPVEDTQYF.

This clonotype was counted at least ten times. The chain is built from TRBV7-6 and TRBJ2-3; no definite D call. The CDR3 length is 14 residues. The V gene lost 0 bases and the J gene lost 5 bases, with 9 bases spanning the gap. Germline V lookup: CDR1 SGHVS, CDR2 FNYEAQ. CDR3 bases: TGTGCCAGCAGCTTAGCGCGCGGTGTAGATACGCAGTATTTT. It codes for CASSLARGVDTQYF. Together with reference TRBV7-6 and TRBJ2-3, the CDR3 gives the full variable domain: GAGVSQSPRYKVTKRGQDVALRCDPISGHVSLYWYRQALGQGPEFLTYFNYEAQQDKSGLPNDRFSAERPEGSISTLTIQRTEQRDSAMYRCASSLARGVDTQYFGPGTRLTVL.

This clonotype was observed many times. V and J are TRBV7-9 and TRBJ1-2; D unclear. The CDR3 totals 19 residues. Looked up from germline, CDR1 is SEHNR and CDR2 is FQNEAQ (reference sequence). V dropped 1 base and J dropped 4 bases, with 25 bases sitting between them. CDR3 region: CASSLVGSRVQNYLYGYTF. The CDR3 nucleotides read TGTGCCAGCAGCTTAGTTGGGTCTCGGGTCCAGAATTACCTCTATGGCTACACCTTC.

This clonotype was observed at least ten times. The chain is built from TRBV12-3 or TRBV12-4 and TRBJ1-2; no firm D call. There are 15 residues in the CDR3. V was trimmed by 6 bases and J by 8 bases, leaving 22 bases between them. CDR3: CASSLQGSNYGGYTF. In DNA, the CDR3 is TGTGCCAGCAGCTTGCAAGGGAGTAACTATGGAGGCTACACCTTC.

This clonotype came up many times. V usage is TRBV5-6 and J usage is TRBJ1-2; TRBD1 might be the D (5 bases). V lost 0 bases, J lost 8 bases, and 11 bases lay in between. This CDR3 contains 13 residues. Germline CDR1 is SGHDT and CDR2 is YYEEEE. The CDR3 loop reads CASSLDQGEGYTF. The CDR3 DNA sequence: TGTGCCAGCAGCTTGGACCAGGGTGAAGGCTACACCTTC.

The sample holds a few counts of this clonotype. This chain joins TRBV27 and TRBJ2-1; D ambiguous. Trimming removed 3 bases from V and 5 bases from J, with 17 bases in between. The germline gives CDR1 MNHEY, CDR2 SMNVEV (reference sequence). The CDR3 extends over 16 amino acids. The CDR3 bases are TGTGCCAGCAGTTTTTCTGGGATTCCGGCTCACAATGAGCAGTTCTTC. Translation gives CASSFSGIPAHNEQFF.

The chain joins TRBV5-6 to TRBJ2-7, with 7 bases fitting TRBD1. The germline V gene encodes CDR1 SGHDT and CDR2 YYEEEE. There are 14 residues in the CDR3. After removal of 4 bases from V and 4 bases from J, the junction contained 8 bases not matched to a gene. The DNA of the CDR3 is TGTGCCAGCAGCGTTAATAACAGGGGTTACGAGCAGTACTTC. Its translation is CASSVNNRGYEQYF.

The count of this clonotype is one. CDR3 coding DNA: TGCAGTGCTAGAGACTTTACAGGGGTCTCTGGAAACACCATATATTTT. It is translated as CSARDFTGVSGNTIYF. The V and J genes are TRBV20-1 and TRBJ1-3; 7 nucleotides align to TRBD1. This CDR3 has 16 residues. From germline, CDR1 is DFQATT and CDR2 SNEGSKA (reference sequence). With V trimmed by 0 bases and J by 0 bases, 5 bases remained unmatched.

This clonotype appeared a few times. A much larger clone differs by one base, so this may be a read error. Without the conserved terminal phenylalanine or tryptophan, this CDR3 likely stems from a read error. The chain employs TRBV11-3 and TRBJ2-7; 9 bases fit TRBD2. J was trimmed by 3 bases and V by 2 bases; bases with no gene match: 2. The CDR3 sequence is 14 residues long. Germline-derived CDR1 and CDR2 are SGHNT and YENEEA. CDR3 in amino acids: CASSLLREGYEQYL. CDR3 bases: TGTGCCAGCAGCTTACTGCGGGAGGGCTACGAGCAGTACCTC.

This clonotype was found many times. CDR3 in DNA: TGTGCCACCAGCAGAGAGGGACAGGGGGATCAGCCCCAGCATTTT. Translation: CATSREGQGDQPQHF. The gene calls are TRBV15 and TRBJ1-5; 11 positions agree with TRBD1. Trimming removed 0 bases from V and 5 bases from J; junction bases left unmatched: 0. The germline CDR1 and CDR2 sequences are LNHNV and YYDKDF (reference sequence). The CDR3 length is 15 residues.

This clonotype was detected ten times or more. The rearrangement uses TRBV20-1 and TRBJ2-5, with TRBD2 identical over 8 bases. The CDR3 covers 15 residues. Germline V CDR1 and CDR2: DFQATT, SNEGSKA (reference sequence). The V and J ends lost 0 bases and 4 bases, in that order; junction bases with no gene match: 7. This CDR3 is CSARDQRGSGETQYF. DNA of the CDR3: TGCAGTGCTAGAGATCAGCGGGGGAGCGGAGAGACCCAGTACTTC.

This clonotype was picked up many times. The chain links TRBV4-2 to TRBJ1-3; the D gene is possibly TRBD1 (6 bases). Per the germline V gene, CDR1 is LGHNA and CDR2 is YNFKEQ. The CDR3 totals 16 residues. The V gene lost 3 bases and the J gene lost 0 bases, with 12 bases spanning the gap. CDR3 protein: CASSQEGQLSGNTIYF. The CDR3 region has the DNA TGTGCCAGCAGCCAGGAAGGACAGCTCTCTGGAAACACCATATATTTT.